The source of this TCR beta chain is a study of identical twins. Findings and limits, study-wide: Among beta out-of-frame sequences, excess sharing between twins appeared weaker. There were fewer insertions in abundant cord blood beta clonotypes, but memory repertoires showed no such pattern.

TCRdb re-derived calls from the 5' RACE reads in MiXCR, one entry per CDR3 protein. This table holds roughly 1.6 million distinct CDR3 sequences, less than 35% found once. This clonotype has only one observation. The target antigen is unknown. The origin of this receptor is a newborn girl in good health. The sequenced material came from cord blood.

The CDR3 is CASSLDPATDTQYF. The DNA for the CDR3 is TGTGCCAGCAGCTTAGACCCAGCCACAGATACGCAGTATTTT. The genes are TRBV7-9 and TRBJ2-3; no clear D. This CDR3 contains 14 residues. The V end lost 1 base, the J end lost 2 bases, and 7 bases lay between the germline ends. Germline CDR1 and CDR2: SEHNR and FQNEAQ (reference sequence).